This T cell receptor beta chain was captured by sequencing in a study of shared clonotypes between healthy human individuals. Study-wide results and caveats: Clonotypes shared by all four donors outscored non-shared clonotypes in generation probability. Donors were few, which limited the genetic and exposure-history diversity represented.

Naive-designated CD8 cells lacked CD45RO, were positively enriched for CCR7, and omitted terminally differentiated effector memory CD45RA+ cells. The deep-level immunoSEQ assay was used. Clones were read by immunoSEQ multiplex PCR, and TCRdb kept only the in-frame ones, dropping some. Here the sample spans millions of clones, 85% to 95% being singletons. Germline values: CDR1 SNHLY, CDR2 FYNNEI. The CDR3 totals 14 residues. Trimming removed 8 bases at V and 3 bases at J, with 16 bases between. As for this clone: Its target is unknown.

The rearrangement uses TRBV2 and TRBJ1-2; D is possibly TRBD1 (5 bases). The material sequenced was naive CD8+ T cells from PBMCs. This sequence originates from a man aged 18-30 years in good health. Some clones in this sample may be carry-over from other donors' samples. The DNA for the CDR3 is TGTGCCAGCGGACACCGGGACGGAGACTATGGCTACACCTTC. Translating gives CASGHRDGDYGYTF.